These 2 T cell receptor beta chains were sequenced from one sample in a study of blood T cell repertoires in COVID-19 (dated by TCRdb to about 2020). The library was obtained by the immunoSEQ multiplex PCR assay. The table was pulled from immuneACCESS by TCRdb, which kept in-frame rearrangements only. Such tables lose some clones; where checked, under half of the loss comes from unresolved V genes, and the rest has no known cause. Within this sample are roughly 220,000 clones, with 85% to 90% of them counted one time only. Over 12% of the sample lies in the top ten. The sequenced sample consisted of PBMCs or T cells enriched from blood (not recorded which). The receptors were gathered from a man aged 25 to 45 who had been exposed to COVID-19.

V and J are TRBV4-1 and TRBJ2-1, with 10 positions matching TRBD2. CDR1 is MGHRA and CDR2 is YSYEKL in the germline V gene. V was pared by 3 bases and J by 7 bases, with 6 bases of the junction left unmatched. The CDR3 sequence is 15 residues long. This chain's CDR3 is CASSHPGTSVNEQFF. CDR3 sequence (DNA): TGCGCCAGCAGCCACCCCGGGACTAGCGTTAATGAGCAGTTCTTC.

This sequence joins TRBV13 and TRBJ2-3, with D perhaps TRBD1 (6 bases). Germline loops: CDR1 PRHDT, CDR2 FYEKMQ (reference sequence). Trimming cost V 5 bases and J 3 bases, with 12 bases left between them. The CDR3 has 14 residues. The CDR3 spells CASSPSDRTDTQYF. As DNA, the CDR3 is TGTGCCAGCAGCCCCTCCGACAGGACAGATACGCAGTATTTT.